The T cell receptor (beta chain) under discussion was sequenced for a study of blood T cells in healthy people across ages. Using a J-beta primer mix together with a sample-barcoded 5' primer, a second PCR was run for about 6 to 12 cycles. All cDNA molecules were each tagged by a template-switch adaptor with 12 random nucleotides. Every sample gave at least 2.5 million paired-end reads containing CDR3. TCRdb reprocessed the 5' RACE reads via MiXCR and lists one record per CDR3 protein. The table includes approximately 800,000 distinct CDR3 sequences, roughly 40% detected once. The individuals who served as donors were healthy Caucasians living in Russia, aged about 6 to 95. The V end was cut by 3 bases, the J end by 4 bases, with 7 bases between. The CDR3 has 13 amino acids. Per the germline V gene, CDR1 is MGHDK and CDR2 is SYGVNS.

Sequencing used blood. This chain uses TRBV25-1 with TRBJ1-5; no definite D call. The sequence was obtained from a young man in good health. In DNA, the CDR3 is TGTGCCAGCAGTGACAGGCAGAATCAGCCCCAGCATTTT. It is translated as CASSDRQNQPQHF. Using reference TRBV25-1 and TRBJ1-5 for the parts outside the CDR3, the full variable domain is EADIYQTPRYLVIGTGKKITLECSQTMGHDKMYWYQQDPGMELHLIHYSYGVNSTEKGDLSSESTVSRIRTEHFPLTLESARPSHTSQYLCASSDRQNQPQHFGDGTRLSIL.